Each of the 24 T cell receptor beta chains below was sequenced from the same sample in a study of neurological immune-mediated disorders (dated by TCRdb to about 2019). The receptor library was made with 5' RACE. TCRdb names Illumina HiSeq 2500 as the instrument used. The public reads were run again by TCRdb, first through fastp at Q25 and then through MiXCR, and only productive beta chains were kept. A single entry per CDR3 protein holds the most common genes and DNA from its merged rows. For this sample there are tens of thousands of distinct CDR3 sequences; around 5.2% appear just once. Together, the top ten hold 7.4% of the sample. The material sequenced was PBMCs. These receptors were collected from a man between 18 and 29 years old with multiple sclerosis.

This clonotype has ten or more counts. This chain links TRBV20-1 with TRBJ2-7; D not certain. This CDR3 is built from 14 residues. V lost 0 bases and J 0 bases, leaving 9 bases between the germline ends. Germline V lookup: CDR1 DFQATT, CDR2 SNEGSKA (reference sequence). This CDR3 reads CSARDLMLSYEQYF. The CDR3 nucleotides are TGCAGTGCTAGAGACCTCATGCTCTCCTACGAGCAGTACTTC.

This clonotype was recorded many times. The CDR3: CSASGPYEQYF. CDR3 DNA: TGCAGTGCTAGTGGCCCCTACGAGCAGTACTTC. The chain couples TRBV20-1 to TRBJ2-7, with D uncertain. CDR3 length equals 11 residues. Germline V lookup: CDR1 DFQATT, CDR2 SNEGSKA (reference sequence). Deletions cut 3 bases from V and 2 bases from J, with 5 bases between.

At least ten counts were recorded for this clonotype. V usage is TRBV27 and J usage is TRBJ2-3; maybe TRBD1 (7 bases). CDR1 is MNHEY, CDR2 SMNVEV, per germline (reference sequence). V was cut by 2 bases and J by 1 base, with 13 bases left in between. This CDR3 is built from 16 residues. The CDR3 sequence is CASSLKGGQRTDTQYF. CDR3 DNA: TGTGCCAGCAGTTTAAAGGGGGGACAGCGCACAGATACGCAGTATTTT.

This clonotype was seen many times. The CDR3, as DNA: TGCGCCAGCAGCTTGGGGACAGGGGTAGGCACAGATACGCAGTATTTT. Its protein is CASSLGTGVGTDTQYF. The J gene is TRBJ2-3, the V gene TRBV5-1, with TRBD1 matching 9 bases. CDR3 length equals 16 residues. The V and J ends lost 0 bases and 1 base, in that order; junction bases with no gene match: 3. Germline V gene sequence: CDR1 SGHRS, CDR2 YFSETQ. Variable domain in full (rest from reference TRBV5-1 and TRBJ2-3): KAGVTQTPRYLIKTRGQQVTLSCSPISGHRSVSWYQQTPGQGLQFLFEYFSETQRNKGNFPGRFSGRQFSNSRSEMNVSTLELGDSALYLCASSLGTGVGTDTQYFGPGTRLTVL.

This clonotype came up many times. At one end the junction does not follow the germline gene, possibly because of a read error. This sequence joins TRBV12-3 or TRBV12-4 and TRBJ1-5; 9 bases agree with TRBD1. This CDR3 has 15 amino acids. The DNA of the CDR3 is TGTGCCAGCAGCGGACAGGGGAATACGAATCAGCCCCAGAATTTT. Translated, it gives CASSGQGNTNQPQNF.

This clonotype has at least ten counts. The J gene is TRBJ2-2, the V gene TRBV7-2; D unclear. The CDR3 loop spans 17 amino acids. The V end lost 5 bases, the J end lost 1 base, and 17 bases lay between the germline ends. The germline V gene has CDR1 SGHTA and CDR2 FQGNSA. The CDR3 nucleotides are TGTGCCAGCAGCCCGAACCTAAGAGAGAAGAACACCGGGGAGCTGTTTTTT. It specifies CASSPNLREKNTGELFF.

This clonotype has at least ten counts. J is TRBJ1-1 and V is TRBV5-1; a weak D match, TRBD1 (6 bases). This CDR3 comprises 15 residues. Germline assignment: CDR1 SGHRS and CDR2 YFSETQ. Between the trimmed V and J ends, which lost 4 bases and 1 base, there was a span of 14 bases. The CDR3 bases are TGCGCCAGCAGCGTACAGGGCGGGCAGAACACTGAAGCTTTCTTT. Translating it yields CASSVQGGQNTEAFF.

To note about this clonotype: Given a much more abundant clone one base away, this may be a read error. The chain recombines TRBV7-8 with TRBJ1-5; no clear D gene. This CDR3 is built from 13 residues. Per the germline V gene, CDR1 is SGHVS and CDR2 is FQNEAQ. CDR3 amino acids: CASSFGLNQPQNF. The CDR3 DNA reads TGTGCCAGCAGCTTCGGGTTGAATCAGCCCCAGAATTTT.

The table lists this clonotype with a few counts. At one end the junction does not follow the germline gene, possibly because of a read error. The genes are TRBV20-1 and TRBJ1-5; D gene unclear. Germline V lookup: CDR1 DFQATT, CDR2 SNEGSKA (reference sequence). The CDR3 covers 15 residues. CDR3: CSALPLDPGDQPQNF. DNA of the CDR3: TGCAGTGCTTTACCTCTCGACCCCGGCGATCAGCCCCAGAATTTT.

This clonotype was seen at least ten times. The chain recombines TRBV7-3 with TRBJ2-5; 10 nucleotides line up with TRBD2. The CDR3 contains 15 residues. Germline V gene lookup returns CDR1 SGHTA and CDR2 FQGTGA. The trim removed 2 bases at V and 5 bases at J, leaving 5 bases unmatched. CDR3 sequence: CASSLSSGSSETQYF. Here the CDR3 DNA reads TGTGCCAGCAGCTTATCTAGCGGGAGTTCCGAGACCCAGTACTTC.

The chain employs TRBV29-1 and TRBJ1-3; D may be TRBD1 (6 bases). CDR3 length: 12 residues. Between the trimmed V and J ends, which lost 4 bases and 3 bases, there was a span of 7 bases. CDR1 and CDR2 (germline): SQVTM, ANQGSEA. This CDR3 is CSVARGGNTIYF. The CDR3 bases are TGCAGCGTTGCCAGGGGTGGAAACACCATATATTTT.

This clonotype showed up many times. CDR3 sequence (DNA): TGTGCCAGCAGCCTTACTTTAGGGCTAGCGGAATACGAGCAGTACTTC. This codes for CASSLTLGLAEYEQYF. The chain has TRBV5-6 and TRBJ2-7; TRBD2 matches 7 bases. This CDR3 contains 16 residues. After removal of 4 bases from V and 4 bases from J, the junction contained 14 bases not matched to a gene. CDR1 SGHDT and CDR2 YYEEEE come from the germline V gene.

This clonotype occurred many times. The genes are TRBV20-1 and TRBJ1-1, with TRBD1 identical over 9 bases. The CDR3 extends over 13 amino acids. The J segment lost 4 bases and the V segment lost 5 bases, leaving 5 bases of the junction unmatched. From germline, CDR1 is DFQATT and CDR2 SNEGSKA (reference sequence). The CDR3 spells CSAYRGPGTEAFF. The CDR3, as DNA: TGCAGTGCTTACAGGGGGCCTGGCACTGAAGCTTTCTTT.

The table lists this clonotype with a few counts. A much larger clone is a single base away; this may be a read error. The gene calls are TRBV27 and TRBJ1-5, with D tentatively TRBD1 (6 bases). The germline V gene encodes CDR1 MNHEY and CDR2 SMNVEV (reference sequence). CDR3 length: 14 residues. Trimming removed 2 bases at V and 4 bases at J, with 9 bases between. DNA of the CDR3: TGTGCCAGCAGTTTAACAGGGACGAATCAGCCCCAGCATTTT. Encoded protein: CASSLTGTNQPQHF.

This clonotype has a count of ten or more. V gene TRBV5-5 combines with J gene TRBJ1-2, with a weak D call TRBD1 (6 bases). The V gene lost 1 base and the J gene lost 4 bases, with 11 bases spanning the gap. Germline assignment: CDR1 SGHKS and CDR2 YYEKEE (reference sequence). This CDR3 contains 14 residues. The CDR3 is CASSLTGFSYGYTF. The CDR3, as DNA: TGTGCCAGCAGCTTGACAGGGTTTAGCTATGGCTACACCTTC.

This clonotype was detected many times. The V and J genes are TRBV12-3 or TRBV12-4 and TRBJ1-2; D gene uncertain. The V gene lost 3 bases and the J gene lost 3 bases, with 5 bases spanning the gap. This CDR3 has 12 residues. CDR3 protein: CASSLTDYGYTF. The DNA for the CDR3 is TGTGCCAGCAGTTTGACTGACTATGGCTACACCTTC.

This clonotype was found many times. The chain uses TRBV29-1 and TRBJ2-7; D tentatively reads TRBD1 or TRBD2 (5 bases each). The germline V gene encodes CDR1 SQVTM and CDR2 ANQGSEA. The CDR3 spans 12 residues. Trimming took off 5 bases at V and 6 bases at J, with 14 bases between the two ends. CDR3 coding DNA: TGCAGCGTTCGGGATAGGGGAACCGAGCAGTACTTC. Amino acids: CSVRDRGTEQYF.

This clonotype was seen repeatedly, ten times or more. The rearrangement uses TRBV4-3 and TRBJ2-3; 12 bases map to TRBD2. Germline assignment: CDR1 LGHNA and CDR2 YSLEER. The trim removed 0 bases at V and 4 bases at J, leaving 2 bases unmatched. The CDR3 has 16 amino acids. The CDR3 DNA is TGCGCCAGCAGCCAAGATCTAGCGGGAGGGGCAGATACGCAGTATTTT. Residues: CASSQDLAGGADTQYF.

This clonotype was picked up many times. This chain uses TRBV20-1 with TRBJ1-6, with a possible D match to TRBD1 (6 bases). Per the germline V gene, CDR1 is DFQATT and CDR2 is SNEGSKA (reference sequence). The CDR3 is 15 amino acids. V gave up 3 bases and J gave up 0 bases, with 9 bases separating them. This CDR3 reads CSARDSSSYNSPLHF. The CDR3 DNA sequence: TGCAGTGCTAGGGACAGCAGCTCCTATAATTCACCCCTCCACTTT.

The chain links TRBV30 to TRBJ2-5, with D unclear. CDR3 length: 13 amino acids. The V and J ends lost 2 bases and 5 bases respectively, with 12 bases between them. Looked up from germline, CDR1 is GTSNPN and CDR2 is SVGIG (reference sequence). CDR3 protein: CAWSFGAQETQYF. As DNA, the CDR3 is TGTGCCTGGAGTTTCGGAGCGCAGGAGACCCAGTACTTC.

This clonotype came up many times. The chain recombines TRBV20-1 with TRBJ2-5; 9 bases are shared with TRBD2. This CDR3 has 16 residues. CDR1 DFQATT and CDR2 SNEGSKA come from the germline V gene (reference sequence). The junction had 13 bases not matched to a gene; V was cut back by 4 bases and J by 4 bases. The DNA for the CDR3 is TGCAGTGCTAACCAGCGACGGCGGGAGGGCCGAGAGACCCAGTACTTC. It is translated as CSANQRRREGRETQYF.

This clonotype was recorded many times. The chain carries TRBV12-3 or TRBV12-4 and TRBJ1-5; TRBD1 is a possible D gene (5 bases). The V gene lost 5 bases and the J gene lost 0 bases, with 11 bases spanning the gap. This CDR3 has 15 residues. The chain's CDR3 is CASSPQGYSNQPQHF. Here the CDR3 DNA reads TGTGCCAGCAGTCCGCAGGGATATAGCAATCAGCCCCAGCATTTT.

V usage is TRBV12-3 or TRBV12-4 and J usage is TRBJ2-1, with TRBD2 matching over 7 bases. Trimming cost V 4 bases and J 8 bases; bases outside gene matches: 5. CDR3 length: 13 residues. The CDR3 nucleotides are TGTGCCAGCAGTTGTGGGGGGGTTGATGAGCAGTTCTTC. Translated: CASSCGGVDEQFF.

The table lists this clonotype with many counts. The genes are TRBV7-3 and TRBJ2-3, with 9 bases identical to TRBD2. CDR1 is SGHTA, CDR2 FQGTGA, per germline. The V and J ends lost 5 bases and 1 base, in that order; junction bases with no gene match: 4. CDR3 length: 15 amino acids. This CDR3 is CASSAVAGGTDTQYF. DNA for the CDR3: TGTGCCAGCAGCGCGGTAGCGGGAGGCACAGATACGCAGTATTTT.